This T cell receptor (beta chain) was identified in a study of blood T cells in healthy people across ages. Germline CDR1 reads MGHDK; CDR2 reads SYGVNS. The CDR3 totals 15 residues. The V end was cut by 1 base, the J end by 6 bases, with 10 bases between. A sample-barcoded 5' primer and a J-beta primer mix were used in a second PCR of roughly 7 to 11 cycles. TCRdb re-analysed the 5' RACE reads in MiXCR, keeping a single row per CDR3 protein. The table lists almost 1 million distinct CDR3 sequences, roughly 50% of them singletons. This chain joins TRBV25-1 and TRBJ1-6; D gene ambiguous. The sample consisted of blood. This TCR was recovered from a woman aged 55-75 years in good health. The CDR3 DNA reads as TGTGCCAGCAGTGAATCAGGAGCTGGTAATTCACCCCTCCACTTT. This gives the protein CASSESGAGNSPLHF. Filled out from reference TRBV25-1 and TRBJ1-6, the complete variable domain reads EADIYQTPRYLVIGTGKKITLECSQTMGHDKMYWYQQDPGMELHLIHYSYGVNSTEKGDLSSESTVSRIRTEHFPLTLESARPSHTSQYLCASSESGAGNSPLHFGNGTRLTVT.